This T cell receptor beta chain was retrieved from a study of blood T cell repertoires in COVID-19. In the study overall: The origin of the acute and convalescent COVID-19 samples was the United States, Italy and Spain. PBMCs, B-cell-depleted T cells, or T cells were the source of the cDNA or gDNA that made up the material.

In the original workflow: From reference gene primer amplification, estimates of nucleated cell counts were derived. The protocol was immunoSEQ multiplex PCR, while the TCRdb copy is restricted to in-frame clones and leaves out a portion. V, J and clone size were drawn from that table, and D and trimming were deduced from the DNA. Among under 100,000 clones listed, around four fifths were seen once. Trimming removed 3 bases at V and 8 bases at J, with 13 bases between. There are 14 residues in the CDR3. Germline V CDR1 and CDR2: ENHRY, SYGVKD. This clonotype originated in an elderly man with active or convalescent COVID-19. V gene TRBV10-3 combines with J gene TRBJ1-4; D is possibly TRBD1 (6 bases). The specimen was peripheral blood. Written as DNA, the CDR3 is TGTGCCATCAGTGAATCGTCACAGGGAGAAAAACTGTTTTTT. Residues: CAISESSQGEKLFF.